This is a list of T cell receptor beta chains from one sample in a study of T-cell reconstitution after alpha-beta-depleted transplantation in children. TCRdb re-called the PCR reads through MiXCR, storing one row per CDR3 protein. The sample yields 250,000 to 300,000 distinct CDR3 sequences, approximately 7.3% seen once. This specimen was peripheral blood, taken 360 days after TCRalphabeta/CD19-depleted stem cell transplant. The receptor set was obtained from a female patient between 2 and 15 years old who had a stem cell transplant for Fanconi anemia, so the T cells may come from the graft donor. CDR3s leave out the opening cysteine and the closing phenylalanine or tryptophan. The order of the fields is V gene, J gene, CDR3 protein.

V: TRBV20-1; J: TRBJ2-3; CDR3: SARKYGQGTDTQY
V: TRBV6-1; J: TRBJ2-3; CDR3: ASTLKDTQY
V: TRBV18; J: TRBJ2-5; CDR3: ASSRPSPGGQETQY
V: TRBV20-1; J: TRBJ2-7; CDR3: SARYRDPYEQY
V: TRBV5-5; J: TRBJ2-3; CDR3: ASSLLVIGDTQY
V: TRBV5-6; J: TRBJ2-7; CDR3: ASSYSGTGLGEQY
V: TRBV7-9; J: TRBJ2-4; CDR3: ASSSYRGTAKNIQY
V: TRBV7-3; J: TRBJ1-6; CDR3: ASRDGPPNSPLH
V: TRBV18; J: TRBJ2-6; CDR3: ASSPPLRQGISGANVLT
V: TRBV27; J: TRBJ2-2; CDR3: ASSLYRVTGELF
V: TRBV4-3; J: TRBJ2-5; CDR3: ASSRQVGETQY
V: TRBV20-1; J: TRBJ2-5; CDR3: SAHRVETQY
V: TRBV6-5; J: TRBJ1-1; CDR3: ASSYWGADTEAF
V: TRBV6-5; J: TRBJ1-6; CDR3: ASSYSSGYNSPLH
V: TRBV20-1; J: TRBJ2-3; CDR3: RPGLRTDTQY
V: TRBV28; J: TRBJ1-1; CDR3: AILDRGMNTEAF
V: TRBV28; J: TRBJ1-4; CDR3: ASSFPGTKLF
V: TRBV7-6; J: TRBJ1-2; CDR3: ASSAGQGLVGYT
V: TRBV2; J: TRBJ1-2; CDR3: ASSENKGVGYT
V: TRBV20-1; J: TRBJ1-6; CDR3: SAVPGTGMVGNNSPLH
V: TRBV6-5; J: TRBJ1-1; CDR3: ASSSQLEAF
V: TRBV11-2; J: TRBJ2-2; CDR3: ASSLTGTGLNTGELF
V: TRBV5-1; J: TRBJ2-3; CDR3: ASSSLDTQY
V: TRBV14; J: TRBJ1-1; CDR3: ASSPSGTLNTEAF
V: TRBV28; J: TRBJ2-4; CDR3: ASSSPGQLAKNIQY
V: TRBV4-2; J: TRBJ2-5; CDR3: ASSQEAGGSETQY
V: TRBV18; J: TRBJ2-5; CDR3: ASSPGRGLPTQETQY
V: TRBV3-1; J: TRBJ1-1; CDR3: ASSPLQGSEAF
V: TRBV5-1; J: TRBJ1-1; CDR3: ASSLTGRAEAF
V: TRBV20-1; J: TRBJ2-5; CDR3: SARGPETQY
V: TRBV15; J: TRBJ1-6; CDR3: ATSREITLLNSPLH
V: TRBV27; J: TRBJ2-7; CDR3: ASGLLGDYEQY
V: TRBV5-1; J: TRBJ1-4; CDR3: ASSLAHGTNEKLF
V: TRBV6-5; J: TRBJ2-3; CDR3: ASSYGGGASDTQY
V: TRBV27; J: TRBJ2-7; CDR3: ASSLVGTGPYEQY
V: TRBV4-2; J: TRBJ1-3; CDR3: ASSRSGTAGGTIY
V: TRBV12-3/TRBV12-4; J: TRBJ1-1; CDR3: ASSSFLSYTEAF
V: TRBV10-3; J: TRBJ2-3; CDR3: AISESGASGSTDTQY
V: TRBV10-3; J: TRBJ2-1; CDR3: AISDGTGLSNEQF
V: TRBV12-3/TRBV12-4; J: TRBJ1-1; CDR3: ASSRTGDVEAF
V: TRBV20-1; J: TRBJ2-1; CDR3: SARSGNSYNEQF
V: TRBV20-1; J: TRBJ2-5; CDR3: SARVRRDRETQY